Sequencing of this T cell receptor beta chain was carried out in a study of cytomegalovirus exposure and HLA in healthy donors. The overall study: A previous analysis identified about 110 million unique TCR beta sequences derived from around 200 million T cells. Study findings and constraints: Researchers counted around 160 TCR beta chains as cytomegalovirus-associated.

PCR primers comprised 60 Vbeta and 13 Jbeta primers. Libraries were prepared by immunoSEQ multiplex PCR; TCRdb keeps only in-frame clonotypes and omits some of them. Of 150,000 to 200,000 clones listed, around 80% are singletons. To note about this clone: Its antigen is as yet unknown.

The V gene's germline CDR1 is SQVTM and CDR2 ANQGSEA. This CDR3 is built from 11 residues. V was clipped by 7 bases and J by 10 bases; unmatched bases: 9. The chain couples TRBV29-1 to TRBJ1-2; 7 bases match TRBD1. The sequenced sample consisted of PBMCs. The receptor was derived from a male donor in good health and CMV-seronegative. CDR3 in amino acids: CSADRDLPYTF. CDR3 coding DNA: TGCAGCGCCGACAGGGACTTACCCTACACCTTC.